This T cell receptor (beta chain) came from a study of blood T cell repertoires in COVID-19. Overall study context: Specimens from acute and convalescent COVID-19 originated in the United States, Italy and Spain.

The protocol was immunoSEQ multiplex PCR, while the TCRdb copy is restricted to in-frame clones and leaves out a portion. The sample shows 90,000 to 120,000 clones, 80% to 95% of them seen only once. Per germline, CDR1 LNHDA and CDR2 SQIVND (reference sequence). This CDR3 has 14 amino acids. Deletions cut 5 bases from V and 3 bases from J, with 13 bases between. This clonotype was sampled from a man between 65 and 80 years old with acute or convalescent COVID-19. The source material was peripheral blood. This chain uses TRBV19 with TRBJ1-2; perhaps TRBD1 as D (6 bases). CDR3: CASSAGTSHYGYTF. The CDR3 coding sequence is TGTGCCAGTAGTGCCGGGACATCCCACTATGGCTACACCTTC.